This T cell receptor (beta chain) was recovered during a study of T cells in Graves' hyperthyroidism and ophthalmopathy. Turning to the study itself: Specimen type is peripheral blood, collected at initial diagnosis prior to any treatment.

TCR beta CDR3 regions were amplified from RNA transcripts. TCR CDR3 underwent first-round RT-PCR with the HTBI primer set. Each CDR3 protein gets one entry after TCRdb re-called the multiplex PCR reads with MiXCR. In the table there are 800,000 or so distinct CDR3 sequences, around 39% of which are singletons. What was sequenced was blood. The TCR comes from a man between 18 and 29 years old with Graves' hyperthyroidism.

CDR3 in amino acids: CASSLTGKVEAFF. The CDR3, as DNA: TGTGCCAGCAGCCTGACAGGGAAGGTTGAAGCTTTCTTT. V and J are TRBV5-6 and TRBJ1-1; 7 bases map to TRBD1. After removal of 4 bases from V and 7 bases from J, the junction contained 7 bases not matched to a gene. This CDR3 spans 13 amino acids. Germline CDR1 and CDR2: SGHDT and YYEEEE. Complete variable domain (other parts from reference TRBV5-6 and TRBJ1-1): DAGVTQSPTHLIKTRGQQVTLRCSPKSGHDTVSWYQQALGQGPQFIFQYYEEEERQRGNFPDRFSGHQFPNYSSELNVNALLLGDSALYLCASSLTGKVEAFFGQGTRLTVV.